Only a few counts were recorded for the clone carrying this TCR beta chain. The antigen is not known. The data belong to a study of T cells in Graves' hyperthyroidism and ophthalmopathy. Study-level results: Among clonotypes expanded in thyroid above 0.001, most were also found in blood.

The CDR3 is made up of 15 amino acids. The V segment lost 5 bases and the J segment 4 bases; nucleotides outside the gene matches: 6. Disease lasting under 3 months, a NOSPECS grade of at least 4, and a Clinical Activity Score of at least 3 were features of the ophthalmopathy patients. There were TCR beta CDR3 regions amplified from RNA transcripts. The TCR CDR3 was amplified in a first-round RT-PCR using the HTBI primer set. TCRdb independently ran MiXCR on the multiplex PCR reads; one entry per CDR3 protein. The sample has roughly 640,000 distinct CDR3 sequences, roughly a sixth seen once. The source of this sequence is a woman aged 40 to 49 with Graves' ophthalmopathy. The chain is built from TRBV12-3 or TRBV12-4 and TRBJ2-1; TRBD2 aligns across 9 bases. The specimen sequenced was blood. CDR3 loop: CASSGSGSRYNEQFF. The DNA for the CDR3 is TGTGCCAGCAGTGGTAGCGGGAGTCGGTACAATGAGCAGTTCTTC.